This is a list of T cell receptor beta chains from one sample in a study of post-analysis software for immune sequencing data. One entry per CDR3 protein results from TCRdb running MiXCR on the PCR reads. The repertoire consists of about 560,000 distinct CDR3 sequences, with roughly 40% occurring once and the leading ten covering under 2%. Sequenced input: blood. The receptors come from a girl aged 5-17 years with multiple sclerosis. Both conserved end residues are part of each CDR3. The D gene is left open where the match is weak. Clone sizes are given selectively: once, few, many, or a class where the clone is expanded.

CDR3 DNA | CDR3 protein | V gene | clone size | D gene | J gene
TGTGCCAGCAGTCCGGACACTAGGAATCAGCCCCAGCATTTT | CASSPDTRNQPQHF | TRBV12-3/TRBV12-4 | once | . | TRBJ1-5
TGCAGTGCTCGACGGGGCAGCGAAGGAGAAAAACTGTTTTTT | CSARRGSEGEKLFF | TRBV20-1 | . | . | TRBJ1-4
TGCAGCGTTGTGGGAACCGAATCTTCTAACACAGATACGCAGTATTTT | CSVVGTESSNTDTQYF | TRBV29-1 | many | . | TRBJ2-3
TGCGCCAGCAGGCACCCAGCGGGAGGCCAAGAGACCCAGTACTTC | CASRHPAGGQETQYF | TRBV5-1 | once | TRBD2 | TRBJ2-5
TGTGCCAGCAGCTTTCGTTTGACAGGGGTCTACAATGAGCAGTTCTTC | CASSFRLTGVYNEQFF | TRBV11-2 | . | TRBD1 | TRBJ2-1
TGTGCCAGCAAGGATCCGGGGTCCTACGAGCAGTACTTC | CASKDPGSYEQYF | TRBV6-2/TRBV6-3 | . | . | TRBJ2-7
TGTGCCAGCAGCCCACGGCGGGGGACAGGGATACGTGGCCCGTATCAGACCCAGTACTTC | CASSPRRGTGIRGPYQTQYF | TRBV7-2 | . | TRBD1 | TRBJ2-5
TGTGCCAGCAGGGGGGGACTAGCAGCAAGAAATGAGCAGTTCTTC | CASRGGLAARNEQFF | TRBV6-2/TRBV6-3 | . | TRBD2 | TRBJ2-1
TGCGCCAGCAGCCCAGGACAGGGTCTTGCGGGTGGCACTGAAGCTTTCTTT | CASSPGQGLAGGTEAFF | TRBV4-1 | . | TRBD1 | TRBJ1-1
TGTGCCAGCAGTTTCGTCCAGGGGGCTGGCACAGATACGCAGTATTTT | CASSFVQGAGTDTQYF | TRBV6-6 | . | TRBD1 | TRBJ2-3
TGTGCCAGCAGTCCCGGGACAGACTATTACGAGCAGTACTTC | CASSPGTDYYEQYF | TRBV12-3/TRBV12-4 | . | TRBD1 | TRBJ2-7
TGTGCCAGCATCCCAGGACGGGGGCAGGGACTCAATGAGCAGTTCTTC | CASIPGRGQGLNEQFF | TRBV12-3/TRBV12-4 | once | . | TRBJ2-1
TGTGCCAGCAGTACCCCCGGGACAAGTAAAAACATTCAGTACTTC | CASSTPGTSKNIQYF | TRBV12-3/TRBV12-4 | few | . | TRBJ2-4
TGTGCCAGCAGTCACCGCGCGAAGGGGAACACTGAAGCTTTCTTT | CASSHRAKGNTEAFF | TRBV12-3/TRBV12-4 | . | . | TRBJ1-1
TGTGCCAGCAGTTTGGTACAGGGTAATTCACCCCTCCACTTT | CASSLVQGNSPLHF | TRBV12-3/TRBV12-4 | . | . | TRBJ1-6
TGTGCCACCAGTGGGGAAGCCCAAGAGACCCAGTACTTC | CATSGEAQETQYF | TRBV24-1 | . | . | TRBJ2-5
TGCAGCGTTTTTACTACGGGACAGTCCTACGAGCAGTACTTC | CSVFTTGQSYEQYF | TRBV29-1 | . | TRBD1 | TRBJ2-7
TGCAGGCCGGGCACGCAGGGCTACACCTTC | CRPGTQGYTF | TRBV20-1 | few | . | TRBJ1-2
TGCAGTGCTAGAGCGGCAGGGGTATTCCTGGGGGAGACCCAGTACTTC | CSARAAGVFLGETQYF | TRBV20-1 | few | . | TRBJ2-5
TGCGCCAGCAGCTTGAGGCGGATTTCAGATACGCAGTATTTT | CASSLRRISDTQYF | TRBV5-1 | few | . | TRBJ2-3
TGTGCCTGGAGTCCTACCCGGACAGGGGTCTTCGAGCAGTACTTC | CAWSPTRTGVFEQYF | TRBV30 | . | TRBD1 | TRBJ2-7
TGTGCCAGCAGGGCACAGGGGGCTTCCGAGCAGTACTTC | CASRAQGASEQYF | TRBV6-5 | . | TRBD1 | TRBJ2-7
TGTGCCAGCAGCCTCCACCGGACAGGGGAAGGCTACACCTTC | CASSLHRTGEGYTF | TRBV12-3/TRBV12-4 | few | TRBD1 | TRBJ1-2
TGTGCCAGCAGCCAAGTCTGGCCCAGACCCCCTGGGGCCAACGTCCTGACTTTC | CASSQVWPRPPGANVLTF | TRBV3-1 | few | . | TRBJ2-6
TGTGCCAGCTCACCGACAGGAAAAAGCACAGATACGCAGTATTTT | CASSPTGKSTDTQYF | TRBV18 | . | . | TRBJ2-3
TGCAGCGTTGGCCGACCCTTGGACAGTCAAACCACAGATACGCAGTATTTT | CSVGRPLDSQTTDTQYF | TRBV29-1 | . | . | TRBJ2-3
TGTGCCAGCAGATCCGGGACACTTCTCCCAAGGGGCTACACCTTC | CASRSGTLLPRGYTF | TRBV12-3/TRBV12-4 | . | . | TRBJ1-2
TGTGCCAGCAGCACCAGCGGGAGTTACAACGAGCAGTACTTC | CASSTSGSYNEQYF | TRBV12-3/TRBV12-4 | few | TRBD2 | TRBJ2-7
TGCGCCACCAAACGTCAGGACAGCCTTGAAGCTTTCTTT | CATKRQDSLEAFF | TRBV5-1 | . | . | TRBJ1-1
TGCGCCAGCAGCTTGAAGGGGGCGGACACTGAAGCTTTCTTT | CASSLKGADTEAFF | TRBV5-1 | . | TRBD1 | TRBJ1-1
TGTGCCAGCAGCCAAGGGAAAACAGCGGAGGGTAATGAAAAACTGTTTTTT | CASSQGKTAEGNEKLFF | TRBV4-2 | . | . | TRBJ1-4